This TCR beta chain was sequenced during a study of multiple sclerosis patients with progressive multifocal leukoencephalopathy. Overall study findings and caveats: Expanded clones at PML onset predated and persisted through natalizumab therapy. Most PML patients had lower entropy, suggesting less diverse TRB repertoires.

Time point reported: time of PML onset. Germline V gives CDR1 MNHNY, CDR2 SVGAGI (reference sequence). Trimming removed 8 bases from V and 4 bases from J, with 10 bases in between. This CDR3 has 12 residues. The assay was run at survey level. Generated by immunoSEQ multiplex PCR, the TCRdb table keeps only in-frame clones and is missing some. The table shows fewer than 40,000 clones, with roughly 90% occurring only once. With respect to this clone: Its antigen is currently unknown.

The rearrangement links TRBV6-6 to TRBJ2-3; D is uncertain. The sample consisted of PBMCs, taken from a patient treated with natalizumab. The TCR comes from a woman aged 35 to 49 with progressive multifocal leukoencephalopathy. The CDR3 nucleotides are TGTGCCAGCTACTCCTGGGCAGATACGCAGTATTTT. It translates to CASYSWADTQYF.